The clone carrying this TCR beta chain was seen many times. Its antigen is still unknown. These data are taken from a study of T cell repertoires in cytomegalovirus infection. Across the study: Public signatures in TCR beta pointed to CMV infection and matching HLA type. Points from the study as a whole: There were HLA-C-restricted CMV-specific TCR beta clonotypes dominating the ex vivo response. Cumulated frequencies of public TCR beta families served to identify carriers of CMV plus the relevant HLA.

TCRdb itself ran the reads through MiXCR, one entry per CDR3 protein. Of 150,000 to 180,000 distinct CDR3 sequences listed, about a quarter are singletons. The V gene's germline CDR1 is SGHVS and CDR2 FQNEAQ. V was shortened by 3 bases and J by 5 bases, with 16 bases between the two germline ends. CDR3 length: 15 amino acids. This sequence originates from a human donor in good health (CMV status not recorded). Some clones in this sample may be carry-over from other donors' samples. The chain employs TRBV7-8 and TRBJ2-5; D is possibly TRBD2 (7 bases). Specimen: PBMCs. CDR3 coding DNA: TGTGCCAGCAGCTTTGCGGGGGCCCCTTGGGAGACCCAGTACTTC. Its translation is CASSFAGAPWETQYF.